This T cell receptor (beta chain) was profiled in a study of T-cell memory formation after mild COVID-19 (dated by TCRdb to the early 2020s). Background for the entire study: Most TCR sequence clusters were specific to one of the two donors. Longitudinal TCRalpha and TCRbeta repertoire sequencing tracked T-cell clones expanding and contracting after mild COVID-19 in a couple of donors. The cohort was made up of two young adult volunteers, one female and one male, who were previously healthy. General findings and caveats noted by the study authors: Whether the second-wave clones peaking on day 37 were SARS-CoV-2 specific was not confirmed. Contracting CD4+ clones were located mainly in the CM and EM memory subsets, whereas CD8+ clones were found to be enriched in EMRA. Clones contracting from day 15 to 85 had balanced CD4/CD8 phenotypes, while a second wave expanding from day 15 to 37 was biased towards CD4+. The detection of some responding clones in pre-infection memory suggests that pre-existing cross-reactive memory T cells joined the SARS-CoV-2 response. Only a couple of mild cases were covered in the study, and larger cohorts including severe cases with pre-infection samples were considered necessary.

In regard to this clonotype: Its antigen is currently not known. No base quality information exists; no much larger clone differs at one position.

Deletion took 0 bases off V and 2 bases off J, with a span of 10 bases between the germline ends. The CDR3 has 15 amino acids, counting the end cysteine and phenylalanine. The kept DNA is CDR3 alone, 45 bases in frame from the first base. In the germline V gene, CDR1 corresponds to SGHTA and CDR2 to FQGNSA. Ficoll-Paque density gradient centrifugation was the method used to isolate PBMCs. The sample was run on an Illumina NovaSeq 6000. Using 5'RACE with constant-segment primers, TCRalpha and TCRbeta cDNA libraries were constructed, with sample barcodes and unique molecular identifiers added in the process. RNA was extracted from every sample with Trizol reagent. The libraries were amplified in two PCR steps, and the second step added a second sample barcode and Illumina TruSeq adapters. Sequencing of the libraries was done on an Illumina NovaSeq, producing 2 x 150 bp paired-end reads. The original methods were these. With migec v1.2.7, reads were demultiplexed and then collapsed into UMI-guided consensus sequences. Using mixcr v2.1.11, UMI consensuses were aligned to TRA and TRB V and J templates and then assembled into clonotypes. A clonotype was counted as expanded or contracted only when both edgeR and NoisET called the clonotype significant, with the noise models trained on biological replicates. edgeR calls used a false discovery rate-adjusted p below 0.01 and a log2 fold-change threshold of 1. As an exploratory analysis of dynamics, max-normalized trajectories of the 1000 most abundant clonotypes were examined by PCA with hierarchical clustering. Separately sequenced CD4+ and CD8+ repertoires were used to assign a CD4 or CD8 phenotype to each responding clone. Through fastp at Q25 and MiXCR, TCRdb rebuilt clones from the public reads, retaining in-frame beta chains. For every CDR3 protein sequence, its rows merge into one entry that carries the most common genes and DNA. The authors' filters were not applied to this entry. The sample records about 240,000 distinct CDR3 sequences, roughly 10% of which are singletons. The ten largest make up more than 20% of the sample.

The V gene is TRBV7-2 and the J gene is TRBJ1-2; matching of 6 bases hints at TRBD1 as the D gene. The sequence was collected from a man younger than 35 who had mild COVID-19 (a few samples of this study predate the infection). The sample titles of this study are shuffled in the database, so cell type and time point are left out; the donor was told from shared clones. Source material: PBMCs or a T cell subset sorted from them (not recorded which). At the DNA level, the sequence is TGTGCCAGCAGCTTAGCCCTACAGGGAAACTATGGCTACACCTTC. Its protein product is CASSLALQGNYGYTF. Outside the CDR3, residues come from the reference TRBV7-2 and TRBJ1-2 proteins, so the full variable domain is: GAGVSQSPSNKVTEKGKDVELRCDPISGHTALYWYRQSLGQGLEFLIYFQGNSAPDKSGLPSDRFSAERTGGSVSTLTIQRTQQEDSAVYLCASSLALQGNYGYTFGSGTRLTVV.